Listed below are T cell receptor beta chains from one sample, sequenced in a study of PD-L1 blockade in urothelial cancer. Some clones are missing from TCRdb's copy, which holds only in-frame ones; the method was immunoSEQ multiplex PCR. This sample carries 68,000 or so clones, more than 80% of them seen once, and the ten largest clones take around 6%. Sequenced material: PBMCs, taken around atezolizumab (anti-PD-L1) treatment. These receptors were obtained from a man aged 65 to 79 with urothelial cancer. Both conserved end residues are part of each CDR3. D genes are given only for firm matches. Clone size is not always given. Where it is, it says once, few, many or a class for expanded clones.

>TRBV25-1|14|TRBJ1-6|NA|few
TGTGCCAGCAGCAGGGGAGCGTATAATTCACCCCTCCACTTT
CASSRGAYNSPLHF
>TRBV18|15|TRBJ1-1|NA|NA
TGTGCCAGCTCACCCCAGGCCGGGGGGGACACTGAAGCTTTCTTT
CASSPQAGGDTEAFF
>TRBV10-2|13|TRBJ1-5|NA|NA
TGCGCCAGCAGCGGACTGCAAAATCAGCCCCAGCATTTT
CASSGLQNQPQHF
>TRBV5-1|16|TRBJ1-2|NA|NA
TGCGCCAGCAGCTGGGGGCCGACGGGTGATAACTATGGCTACACCTTC
CASSWGPTGDNYGYTF
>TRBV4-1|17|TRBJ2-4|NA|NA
TGCGCCAGCAGCCTCAACTACGGACAGAATTCCAAAAACATTCAGTACTTC
CASSLNYGQNSKNIQYF
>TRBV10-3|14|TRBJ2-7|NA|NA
TGTGCCATCAGTGAACCCGGAGGGGCAAGGGAGCAGTACTTC
CAISEPGGAREQYF
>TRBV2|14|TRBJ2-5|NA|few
TGTGCCAGCAACGCTAGGGGTTCAAAAGAGACCCAGTACTTC
CASNARGSKETQYF
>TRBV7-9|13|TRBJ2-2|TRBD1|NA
TGTGCCAGCAGAGACAGGGTCGCCGGGGAGCTGTTTTTT
CASRDRVAGELFF
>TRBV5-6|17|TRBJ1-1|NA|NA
TGTGCCAGCAGCTTGGCCAGGATGCAGGGGCTTGTCACTGAAGCTTTCTTT
CASSLARMQGLVTEAFF
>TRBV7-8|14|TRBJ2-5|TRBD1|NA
TGTGCCAGCAGCATGCCGGGACAGCAAGAGACCCAGTACTTC
CASSMPGQQETQYF
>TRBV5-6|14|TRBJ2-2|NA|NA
TGTGCCAGCAGCCGGAGTTGGGTATCCGGGGAGCTGTTTTTT
CASSRSWVSGELFF
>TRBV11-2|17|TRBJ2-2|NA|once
TGTGCCAGCAGCTTAGATCTGGGGGGACTGAACACCGGGGAGCTGTTTTTT
CASSLDLGGLNTGELFF
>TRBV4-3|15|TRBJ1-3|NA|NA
TGCGCCAGCAGCCAACAGGGAAGTGGTGGAAACACCATATATTTT
CASSQQGSGGNTIYF
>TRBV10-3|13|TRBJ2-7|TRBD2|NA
TGTGCCAACGGACCTAGCGGGAGTTCCGAGCAGTACTTC
CANGPSGSSEQYF
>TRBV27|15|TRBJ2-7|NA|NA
TGTGCCAGCAGCCGAGGGACTTCGAGCTCCTACGAGCAGTACTTC
CASSRGTSSSYEQYF
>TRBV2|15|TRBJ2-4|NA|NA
TGTGCCAGCAGTGTGGGCGGAGGCTCGATAAACATTCAGTACTTC
CASSVGGGSINIQYF
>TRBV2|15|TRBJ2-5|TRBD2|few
TGTGCCAGCAGGCAGACTAGCGGGGGTATGGAGACCCAGTACTTC
CASRQTSGGMETQYF
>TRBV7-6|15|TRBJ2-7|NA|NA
TGTGCCAGCAGCTCTAGCGACACTTCCTCCTACGAGCAGTACTTC
CASSSSDTSSYEQYF
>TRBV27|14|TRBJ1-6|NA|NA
TGTGCCAGCAGGTTACAGGGTTTTCATTCACCCCTCCACTTT
CASRLQGFHSPLHF
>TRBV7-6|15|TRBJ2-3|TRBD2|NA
TGTGCCAGCAGCTTAGCGGGCGCGGGAGGAGATACGCAGTATTTT
CASSLAGAGGDTQYF
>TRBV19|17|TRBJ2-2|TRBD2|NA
TGTGCCAGTAGTTTGGGACTAGCGGGGACCCCGGCCGGGGAGCTGTTTTTT
CASSLGLAGTPAGELFF
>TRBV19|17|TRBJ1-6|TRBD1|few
TGTGCCAGTAGTCCAGGGACAGTTATGGGACTAGGGCCACCCCTCCACTTT
CASSPGTVMGLGPPLHF
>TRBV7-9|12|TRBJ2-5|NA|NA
TGTGCCAGCAGCTTAGCATCGGAGACCCAGTACTTC
CASSLASETQYF
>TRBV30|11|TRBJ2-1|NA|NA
TGTGCCTGGAGTGTACTGGCTAGCCAGTTCTTC
CAWSVLASQFF
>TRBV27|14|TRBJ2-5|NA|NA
TGTGCCAGCAGTGGTGGGACAGCGGGAGAGACCCAGTACTTC
CASSGGTAGETQYF
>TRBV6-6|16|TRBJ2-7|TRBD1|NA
TGTGCCAGCAGTGGGCCCGGGACAGGGGGTCGATACGAGCAGTACTTC
CASSGPGTGGRYEQYF
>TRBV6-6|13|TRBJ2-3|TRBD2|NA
TGTGCCAGCAGGCAACCGGGGGGGGGTACGCAGTATTTT
CASRQPGGGTQYF
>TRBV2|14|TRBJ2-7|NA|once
TGTGCCAGCAGTTTTAGACCGGAGTCCTACGAGCAGTACTTC
CASSFRPESYEQYF
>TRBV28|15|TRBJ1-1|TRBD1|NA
TGTGCCAGCAGTTCAGGGGGACAGGGAAACTCTGAAGCTTTCTTT
CASSSGGQGNSEAFF
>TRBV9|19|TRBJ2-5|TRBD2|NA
TGTGCCAGCAGCGTCTCCTGGGGGACTAGCGGGGGGCCACAAGAGACCCAGTACTTC
CASSVSWGTSGGPQETQYF
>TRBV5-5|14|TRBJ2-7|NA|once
TGTGCCAGCAGAGTTCCGGGGGATACGCACGAGCAGTACTTC
CASRVPGDTHEQYF
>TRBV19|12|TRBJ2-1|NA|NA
TGTGCCAGTCGCTGGGGAGACAATGAGCAGTTCTTC
CASRWGDNEQFF
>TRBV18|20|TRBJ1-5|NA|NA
TGTGCCAGCTCACCAATTCAGAATGGCCGACAGACCTATAGCAATCAGCCCCAGCATTTT
CASSPIQNGRQTYSNQPQHF
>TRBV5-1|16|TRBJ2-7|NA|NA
TGCGCCAGCAGCTTGGATGGCACAGGGATGGGGTACGAGCAGTACTTC
CASSLDGTGMGYEQYF
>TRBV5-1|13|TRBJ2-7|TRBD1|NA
TGCGCCAGCAGCTCGACAGGGGGCGGCGAGCAGTACTTC
CASSSTGGGEQYF
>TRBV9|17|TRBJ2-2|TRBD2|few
TGTGCCAGCAGTAGATTTAGCGGGAGCTGGGTCACCGGGGAGCTGTTTTTT
CASSRFSGSWVTGELFF
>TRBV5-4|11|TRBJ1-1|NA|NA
TGTGCCACTTGGCAGGACACTGAAGCTTTCTTT
CATWQDTEAFF
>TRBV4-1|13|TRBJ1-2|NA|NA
TGCGCCAGCAGCGTTCAATCTAACTATGGCTACACCTTC
CASSVQSNYGYTF
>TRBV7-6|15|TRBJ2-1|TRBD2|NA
TGTGCCAGCAGCTTAGGTGGGGGGGGGTACAATGAGCAGTTCTTC
CASSLGGGGYNEQFF
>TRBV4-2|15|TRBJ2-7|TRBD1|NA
TGTGCCAGCAGCCAAGAAGGGAGACAGGGGTACGAGCAGTACTTC
CASSQEGRQGYEQYF
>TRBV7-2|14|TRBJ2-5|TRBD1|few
TGTGCCAGCAGCACTGGGACAGCACCAAAGACCCAGTACTTC
CASSTGTAPKTQYF
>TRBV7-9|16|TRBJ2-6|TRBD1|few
TGTGCCAGCAGCCCCTACAGGGGTTCTGGGGCCAACGTCCTGACTTTC
CASSPYRGSGANVLTF
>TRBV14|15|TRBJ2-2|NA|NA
TGTGCCAGCAGCCCGAGGGTAGTCGGCACCGGGGAGCTGTTTTTT
CASSPRVVGTGELFF
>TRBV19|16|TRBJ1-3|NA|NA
TGTGCCAGTAGTGCGAACAGGCGTCACTCTGGAAACACCATATATTTT
CASSANRRHSGNTIYF
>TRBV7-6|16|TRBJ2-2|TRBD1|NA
TGTGCCAGCAGTTTAGGGGGGACAGGTGCCACCGGGGAGCTGTTTTTT
CASSLGGTGATGELFF
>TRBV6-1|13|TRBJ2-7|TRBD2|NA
TGTGCCAGCACGGAGCGGGAGCCGTACGAGCAGTACTTC
CASTEREPYEQYF
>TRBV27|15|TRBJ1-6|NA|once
TGTGCCAGCAGTTTTGTCGGGGGGGTATCGGAACCCCTCCACTTT
CASSFVGGVSEPLHF
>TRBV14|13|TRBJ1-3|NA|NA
TGTGCCAGCAGCCCCAAGCCTGGAAACACCATATATTTT
CASSPKPGNTIYF
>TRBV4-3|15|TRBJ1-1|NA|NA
TGCGCCAGCAGCCAAGATTTAAGAGGTGGGACTGAAGCTTTCTTT
CASSQDLRGGTEAFF
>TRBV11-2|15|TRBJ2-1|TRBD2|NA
TGTGCCAGCAGCTTGACTAGCGGGAGACACAATGAGCAGTTCTTC
CASSLTSGRHNEQFF
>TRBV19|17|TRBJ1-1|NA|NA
TGTGCCAGTAGCCCCTTGACAGGTTCGCGCCGAACCTCCGAAGCTTTCTTT
CASSPLTGSRRTSEAFF
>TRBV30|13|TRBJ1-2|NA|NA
TGTGCCTGGAACAGGGACGTGGACTATGGCTACACCTTC
CAWNRDVDYGYTF
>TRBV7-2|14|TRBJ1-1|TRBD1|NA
TGTGCCAGCAGCCCGGACAGGGTTGTGGCTGAAGCTTTCTTT
CASSPDRVVAEAFF
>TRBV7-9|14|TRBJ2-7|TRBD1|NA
TGTGCCAGCAGCTTAGCGGGACAGCTGGTCGAGCAGTACTTC
CASSLAGQLVEQYF
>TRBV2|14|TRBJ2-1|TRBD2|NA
TGTGCCAGCAGTACGGGACTAGCGGGAGAGGAGCAGTTCTTC
CASSTGLAGEEQFF
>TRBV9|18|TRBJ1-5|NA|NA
TGTGCCAGCAGCACCTCCCGGGCGACAAAGCCAACAGGTCAGCCCCAGCATTTT
CASSTSRATKPTGQPQHF
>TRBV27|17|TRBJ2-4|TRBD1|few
TGTGCCAGCAGCTCGGACAGGGGAGGGGTAGCCAAAAACATTCAGTACTTC
CASSSDRGGVAKNIQYF